This T cell receptor beta chain is drawn from a study of T-cell reconstitution after alpha-beta-depleted transplantation in children. V shed 2 bases and J shed 0 bases, with 5 bases lying between them. This CDR3 comprises 13 residues. In germline, CDR1 is KGHSH, CDR2 LQKENI. Study-level findings and limits: At the one-year point after transplant, T-cell counts and TCRbeta diversity were found to come mostly from T cells that had been newly produced. Surviving recipient cells, namely T cells and thymic progenitors, were the source of high day-60 TCRbeta diversity in some patients. Several hundred expanded graft clones reportedly were the source of alpha-beta T cells about two months after transplant.

TCRbeta library preparation incorporated unique molecular identifiers. MiXCR, run by TCRdb on the PCR reads, gives a single entry per CDR3 protein. Here the sample spans around 94,000 distinct CDR3 sequences, around 5.9% being singletons. This clonotype has at least ten counts. Antigen specificity is unknown. Sequences were derived from PBMCs, mostly from graft donor cells, sampled 60 days after TCRalphabeta/CD19-depleted stem cell transplant. This clonotype was sampled from a female patient aged 2 to 10 who had a stem cell transplant for Fanconi anemia, so the T cells may come from the graft donor. V is TRBV18 and J is TRBJ2-7; D is unclear. The CDR3: CASSPRSSYEQYF. DNA of the CDR3: TGTGCCAGCTCACCAAGGAGCTCCTACGAGCAGTACTTC. Using reference TRBV18 and TRBJ2-7 for the parts outside the CDR3, the full variable domain is NAGVMQNPRHLVRRRGQEARLRCSPMKGHSHVYWYRQLPEEGLKFMVYLQKENIIDESGMPKERFSAEFPKEGPSILRIQQVVRGDSAAYFCASSPRSSYEQYFGPGTRLTVT.